This T cell receptor (beta chain) was identified during a study of cytomegalovirus exposure and HLA in healthy donors. The assay was immunoSEQ multiplex PCR, and TCRdb's table has in-frame clones only and misses some. This table holds around 300,000 clones, approximately 83% found once. The source material was PBMCs. The origin of this receptor is a woman aged 18-29 years in good health and CMV-seronegative.

This CDR3 is CASSEGLGLDNEQFF. The CDR3 DNA follows: TGTGCCAGCAGCGAGGGACTAGGTCTAGACAATGAGCAGTTCTTC. The V call is TRBV9, the J call TRBJ2-1, with 8 bases aligning to TRBD2. CDR1 and CDR2 (germline): SGDLS, YYNGEE. This CDR3 has 15 amino acids. With 3 bases clipped from V and 5 bases from J, the junction kept 7 bases outside the gene matches.